This T cell receptor beta chain was retrieved from a study of siplizumab effects on memory and regulatory T cells. Trimming took 4 bases from V and 7 from J; bases not matched to a gene: 7. The length of the CDR3 is 16 residues. The germline CDR1 and CDR2 sequences are SGHAT and FQDESV (reference sequence). General study results and limits: Suppressive capability of dividing Tregs from siplizumab cultures went unverified. Both greater diversity than memory cells and a major contribution to the alloresponse seemed to characterize naive T cells. Roughly 80-95% of proliferating CD4+ or CD8+ clones defied assignment to a naive or memory phenotype.

It was 10^5 or so TCR templates that were assayed per sample. The assay was immunoSEQ multiplex PCR, and TCRdb's table has in-frame clones only and misses some. Among tens of thousands of clones listed, 80% to 90% were seen once. About this clone: Its antigen is not known.

This receptor was taken from a human donor in good health. Sample: Tregs sorted from blood. The chain has TRBV11-1 and TRBJ2-1; 13 nucleotides line up with TRBD2. This CDR3 reads CASSSPGTSGTNEQFF. The CDR3 bases are TGTGCCAGCAGCTCACCCGGGACTAGCGGGACTAATGAGCAGTTCTTC.